The text below deals with one T cell receptor beta chain. A second PCR of about 7 to 12 cycles used a sample-barcoded 5' primer and a J-beta primer mix. Each single sample gave us at least 3 million CDR3-containing paired-end reads. TCRdb independently ran MiXCR on the 5' RACE reads; one entry per CDR3 protein. The sample has 1.6 million or so distinct CDR3 sequences; 34% are singletons. This record belongs to a study of blood T cells in healthy people across ages. Every donor gave 8 to 10 milliliters of peripheral blood. There were at least 6 micrograms of total RNA extracted from every sample. Sequenced: blood. This receptor was obtained from a woman in her twenties or thirties in good health.

The CDR3 DNA reads as TGCGCCAGCAGCTTGGAGGGAGCGGGTGGATCTTACGAGCAGTACTTC. This gives the protein CASSLEGAGGSYEQYF. V gene TRBV5-1 combines with J gene TRBJ2-7, with D possibly being TRBD2 (6 bases). Germline loops: CDR1 SGHRS, CDR2 YFSETQ. The CDR3 is 16 amino acids. The V end lost 0 bases, the J end lost 4 bases, and 17 bases lay between the germline ends.